This T cell receptor beta chain was identified in a study of T cells in Graves' hyperthyroidism and ophthalmopathy. About this clonotype: Its target is not known.

A sample of blood taken at first hyperthyroidism diagnosis preceded any ophthalmopathy symptoms. Study-wide points: The model forecast ophthalmopathy, anticipating it by a median 6.5 months before onset.

Template material for amplifying TCR beta CDR3 regions consisted of RNA transcripts. The study used the HTBI primer set for a first-round RT-PCR of the TCR CDR3. TCRdb itself ran the multiplex PCR reads through MiXCR, one entry per CDR3 protein. Of hundreds of thousands of distinct CDR3 sequences in the sample, 11% to 15% are singletons; the top ten hold under 7%. The CDR3 length is 15 residues. Unmatched junction bases numbered 9, after V lost 5 bases and J lost 2 bases. CDR1 and CDR2 (germline): MNHNS, SASEGT. This clonotype was sampled from a woman in her 30s with Graves' hyperthyroidism that later progressed to Graves' ophthalmopathy. The chain uses TRBV6-1 and TRBJ2-7; 7 nucleotides align to TRBD2. The source material was blood. The CDR3 region has the DNA TGTGCCAGCAGTCCATCGGGGGGTCCCCCCTACGAGCAGTACTTC. Encoded protein: CASSPSGGPPYEQYF.